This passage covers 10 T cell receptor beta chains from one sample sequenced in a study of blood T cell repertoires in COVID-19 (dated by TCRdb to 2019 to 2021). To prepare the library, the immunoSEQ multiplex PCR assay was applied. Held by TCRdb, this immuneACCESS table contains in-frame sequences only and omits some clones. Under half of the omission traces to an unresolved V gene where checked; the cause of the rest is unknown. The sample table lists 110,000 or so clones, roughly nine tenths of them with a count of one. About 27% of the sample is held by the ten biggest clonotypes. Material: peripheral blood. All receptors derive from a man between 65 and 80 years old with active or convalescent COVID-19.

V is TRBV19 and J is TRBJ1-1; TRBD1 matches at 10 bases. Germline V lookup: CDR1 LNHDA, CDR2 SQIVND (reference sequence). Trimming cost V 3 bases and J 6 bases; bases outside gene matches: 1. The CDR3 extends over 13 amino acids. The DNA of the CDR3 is TGTGCCAGTAGTATTGGGACAGGGGCTGAAGCTTTCTTT. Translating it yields CASSIGTGAEAFF.

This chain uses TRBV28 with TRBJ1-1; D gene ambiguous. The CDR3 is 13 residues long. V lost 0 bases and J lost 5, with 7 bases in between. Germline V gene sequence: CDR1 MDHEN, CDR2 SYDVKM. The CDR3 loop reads CASSLWTETEAFF. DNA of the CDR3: TGTGCCAGCAGTTTATGGACGGAGACTGAAGCTTTCTTT.

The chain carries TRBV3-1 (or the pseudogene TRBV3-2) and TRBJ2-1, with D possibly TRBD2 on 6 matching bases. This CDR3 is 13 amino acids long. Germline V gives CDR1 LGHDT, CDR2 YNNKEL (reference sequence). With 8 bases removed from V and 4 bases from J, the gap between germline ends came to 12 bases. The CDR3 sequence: CASSLARYNEQFF. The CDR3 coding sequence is TGTGCCAGCTCGCTAGCGCGATACAATGAGCAGTTCTTC.

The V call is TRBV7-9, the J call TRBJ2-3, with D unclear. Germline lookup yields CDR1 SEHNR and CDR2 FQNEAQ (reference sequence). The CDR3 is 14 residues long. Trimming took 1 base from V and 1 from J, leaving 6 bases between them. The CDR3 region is CASSLGQGTDTQYF. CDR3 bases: TGTGCCAGCAGCTTAGGGCAGGGCACAGATACGCAGTATTTT.

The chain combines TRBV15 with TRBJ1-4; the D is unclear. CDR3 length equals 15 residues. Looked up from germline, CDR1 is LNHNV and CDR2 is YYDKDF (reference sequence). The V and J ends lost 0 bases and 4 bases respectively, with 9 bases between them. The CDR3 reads CATSRERAGNEKLFF. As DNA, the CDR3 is TGTGCCACCAGCAGAGAGAGGGCGGGTAATGAAAAACTGTTTTTT.

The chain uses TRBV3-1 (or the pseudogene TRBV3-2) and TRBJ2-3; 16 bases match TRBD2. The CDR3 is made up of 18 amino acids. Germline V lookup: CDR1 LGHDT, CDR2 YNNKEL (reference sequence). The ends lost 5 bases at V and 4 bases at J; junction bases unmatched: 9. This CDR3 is CASSGQGLAGGHADTQYF. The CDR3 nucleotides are TGTGCCAGCAGCGGCCAGGGACTAGCGGGAGGGCACGCAGATACGCAGTATTTT.

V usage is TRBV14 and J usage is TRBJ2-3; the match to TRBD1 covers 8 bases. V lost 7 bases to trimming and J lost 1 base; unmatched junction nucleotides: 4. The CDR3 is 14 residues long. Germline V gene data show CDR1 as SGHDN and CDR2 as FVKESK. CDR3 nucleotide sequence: TGTGCCAGCAAGGGGACAGGACGCACAGATACGCAGTATTTT. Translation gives CASKGTGRTDTQYF.

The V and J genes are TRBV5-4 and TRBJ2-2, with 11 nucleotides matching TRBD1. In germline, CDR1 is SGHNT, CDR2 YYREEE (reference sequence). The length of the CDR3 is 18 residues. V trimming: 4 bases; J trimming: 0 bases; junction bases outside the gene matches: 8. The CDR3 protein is CASSPGGTGGTNTGELFF. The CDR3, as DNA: TGTGCCAGCAGCCCCGGTGGGACAGGGGGAACGAACACCGGGGAGCTGTTTTTT.

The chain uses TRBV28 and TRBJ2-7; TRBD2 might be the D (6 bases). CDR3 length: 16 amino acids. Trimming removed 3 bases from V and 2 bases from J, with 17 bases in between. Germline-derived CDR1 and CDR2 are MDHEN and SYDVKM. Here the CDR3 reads CASSFAGTPGTYEQYF. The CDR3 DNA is TGTGCCAGCAGTTTCGCCGGGACTCCGGGCACCTACGAGCAGTACTTC.

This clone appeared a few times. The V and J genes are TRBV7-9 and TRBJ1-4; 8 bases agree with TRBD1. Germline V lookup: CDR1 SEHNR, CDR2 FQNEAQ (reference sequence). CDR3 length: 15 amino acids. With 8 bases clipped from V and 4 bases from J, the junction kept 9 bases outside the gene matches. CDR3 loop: CASSRGQGLNEKLFF. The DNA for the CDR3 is TGTGCCAGCTCACGCGGACAGGGCCTTAATGAAAAACTGTTTTTT.